This is a list of T cell receptor beta chains from one sample in a study of blood T cells in healthy people across ages. TCRdb reanalysed the 5' RACE reads using MiXCR and keeps one entry per CDR3 protein. Of 600,000 or so distinct CDR3 sequences in the sample, roughly 48% were seen once. The sequenced sample consisted of blood. The receptors were sampled from a man at least 80 years old in good health. CDR3s include the opening cysteine and the closing phenylalanine or tryptophan. The order of the fields is V gene, CDR3 protein.

>TRBV7-2
CASSLASPGPGKPAPGEQYF
>TRBV5-5
CASSSGQPSYEQYF
>TRBV29-1
CSVVLGRGYGYTF
>TRBV3-1
CASSQESASDSYEQYF
>TRBV2
CASKTSPNTQYF
>TRBV5-1
CASSVSGENNEQFF
>TRBV6-5
CASSQIRRGGIEFF
>TRBV10-3
CAISEPFPQRGETQYF
>TRBV11-3
CASSLQGYSDTQYF
>TRBV21-1
CASSSPWESSYEQYF
>TRBV29-1
CSVRKGTPTNEKLFF
>TRBV7-2
CAGSPRDLGSGANVLTF
>TRBV7-2
CASSLTGFDQPQHF
>TRBV6-5
CASSYSVWGRGTEAFF
>TRBV3-1
CASSPSGRIAEQYF
>TRBV6-5
CASSYGTQGETQYF
>TRBV6-6
CASSYSSVLAGEYEQYF
>TRBV6-5
CASSYRATGRAGANVLTF
>TRBV29-1
CSVPLTRGERFF
>TRBV9
CASSVGGPGEYEQYF
>TRBV29-1
CSVHPTSTDTQYF
>TRBV7-2
CASSLGSASHNEQFF
>TRBV20-1
CSARRPPTGVRYNEQFF
>TRBV6-5
CASRGFNTEAFF
>TRBV20-1
CSARDERRGAGNIQYF
>TRBV7-2
CASSPRTGENEQFF
>TRBV9
CASSGRGQFQETQYF
>TRBV6-6
CASSLLLAGVDEQFF
>TRBV20-1
CSARLSDRGARYEQYF
>TRBV4-2
CASSQDLLGSTDTQYF
>TRBV7-9
CASSLIEEAFF
>TRBV7-9
CASSLSIQGASGEQYF
>TRBV20-1
CSARDLAGMDDEKLFF
>TRBV6-2/TRBV6-3
CASSSALQETQYF
>TRBV6-5
CASREEGRGHNEQYF
>TRBV7-9
CASSLVRTGASYEQYF
>TRBV27
CASVPTGQGTYEQYF
>TRBV10-3
CAISESRVTPQYF
>TRBV19
CASSLQVWGSEKLFF
>TRBV20-1
CSAPKGTLSYNEQFF
>TRBV27
CASSRPGETQYF
>TRBV6-2/TRBV6-3
CASSRDRVGNQPQHF